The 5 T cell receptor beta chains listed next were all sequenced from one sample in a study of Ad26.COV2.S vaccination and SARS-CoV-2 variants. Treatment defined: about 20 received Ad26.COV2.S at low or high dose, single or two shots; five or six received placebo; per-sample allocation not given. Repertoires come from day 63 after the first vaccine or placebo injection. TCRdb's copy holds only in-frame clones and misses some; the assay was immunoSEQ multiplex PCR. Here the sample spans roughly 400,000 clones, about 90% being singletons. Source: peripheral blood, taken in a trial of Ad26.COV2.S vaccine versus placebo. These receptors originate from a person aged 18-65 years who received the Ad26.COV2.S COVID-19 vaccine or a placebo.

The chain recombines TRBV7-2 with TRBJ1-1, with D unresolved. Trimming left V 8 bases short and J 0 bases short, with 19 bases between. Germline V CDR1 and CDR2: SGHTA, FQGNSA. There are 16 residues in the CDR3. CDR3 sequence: CASGVRARTMNTEAFF. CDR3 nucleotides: TGTGCCAGCGGGGTTCGGGCACGGACTATGAACACTGAAGCTTTCTTT.

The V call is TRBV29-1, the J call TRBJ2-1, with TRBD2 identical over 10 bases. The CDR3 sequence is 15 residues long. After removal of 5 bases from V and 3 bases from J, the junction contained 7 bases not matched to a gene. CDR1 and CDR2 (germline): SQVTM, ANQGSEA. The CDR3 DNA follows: TGCAGCGTTCTCCCTGGACTAGCGGTCTACAATGAGCAGTTCTTC. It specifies CSVLPGLAVYNEQFF.

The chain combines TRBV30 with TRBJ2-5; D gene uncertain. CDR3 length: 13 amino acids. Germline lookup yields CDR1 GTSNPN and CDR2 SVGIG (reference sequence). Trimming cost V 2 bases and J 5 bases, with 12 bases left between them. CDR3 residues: CAWSTNSHETQYF. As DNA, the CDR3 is TGTGCCTGGAGTACGAACAGTCACGAGACCCAGTACTTC.

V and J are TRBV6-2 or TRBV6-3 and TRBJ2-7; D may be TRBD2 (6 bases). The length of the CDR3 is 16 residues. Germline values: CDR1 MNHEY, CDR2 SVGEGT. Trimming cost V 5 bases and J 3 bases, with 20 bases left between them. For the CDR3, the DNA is TGTGCCAGCAGTCCCATGCGGGGATTGCTTGACTACGAGCAGTACTTC. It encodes CASSPMRGLLDYEQYF.

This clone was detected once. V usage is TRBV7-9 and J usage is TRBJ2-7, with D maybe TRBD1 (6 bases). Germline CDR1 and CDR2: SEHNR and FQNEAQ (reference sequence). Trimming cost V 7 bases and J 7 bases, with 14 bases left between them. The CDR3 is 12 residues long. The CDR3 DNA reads TGTGCCAGCACCCTTAAAACAGGGGAGCAGTACTTC. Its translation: CASTLKTGEQYF.